This T cell receptor beta chain was sequenced in a study of PD-1 blockade in mismatch repair-deficient tumors. Profiling relied on immunoSEQ multiplex PCR, and the TCRdb table lists in-frame clones only, not all of them. The repertoire holds about 120,000 clones, with 70% to 90% as singletons. With 1 base removed from V and 3 bases from J, the gap between germline ends came to 13 bases. Germline V gene data show CDR1 as LGHNA and CDR2 as YSLEER. The CDR3 runs to 15 residues. V and J are TRBV4-3 and TRBJ2-7; possible D gene TRBD1, 5 bases. The sample was peripheral blood, taken 44 weeks after starting pembrolizumab. The source is an adult with mismatch repair-deficient cancer. DNA for the CDR3: TGCGCCAGCAGCCAAGTGGGCAGGGATGACTACGAGCAGTACTTC. Residues: CASSQVGRDDYEQYF.